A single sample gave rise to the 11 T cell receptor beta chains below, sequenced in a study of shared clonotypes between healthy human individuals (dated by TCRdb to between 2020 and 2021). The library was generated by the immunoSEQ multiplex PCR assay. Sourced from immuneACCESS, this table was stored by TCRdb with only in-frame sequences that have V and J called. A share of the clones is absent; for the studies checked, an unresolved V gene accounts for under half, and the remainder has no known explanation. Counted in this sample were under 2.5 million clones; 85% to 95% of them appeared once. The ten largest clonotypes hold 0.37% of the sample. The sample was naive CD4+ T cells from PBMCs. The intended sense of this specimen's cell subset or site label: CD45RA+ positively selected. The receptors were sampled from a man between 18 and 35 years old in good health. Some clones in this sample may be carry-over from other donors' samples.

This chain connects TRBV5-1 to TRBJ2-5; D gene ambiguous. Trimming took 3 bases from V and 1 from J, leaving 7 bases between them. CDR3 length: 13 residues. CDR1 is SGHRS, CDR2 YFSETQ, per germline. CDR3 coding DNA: TGCGCCAGCAGCTCCAAAATCCAAGAGACCCAGTACTTC. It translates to CASSSKIQETQYF.

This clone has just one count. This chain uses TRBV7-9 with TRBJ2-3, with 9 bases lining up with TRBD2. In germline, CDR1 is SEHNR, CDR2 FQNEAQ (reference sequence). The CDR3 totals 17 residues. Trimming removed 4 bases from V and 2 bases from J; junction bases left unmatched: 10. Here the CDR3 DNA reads TGTGCCAGCAGCTCGGGGGTGACTAGCGGTAACACAGATACGCAGTATTTT. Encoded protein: CASSSGVTSGNTDTQYF.

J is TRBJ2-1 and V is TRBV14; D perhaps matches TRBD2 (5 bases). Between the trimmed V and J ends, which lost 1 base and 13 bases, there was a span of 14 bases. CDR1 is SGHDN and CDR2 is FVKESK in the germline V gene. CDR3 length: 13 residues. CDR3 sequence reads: CASSQVGPGLQFF. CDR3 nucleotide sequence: TGTGCCAGCAGCCAAGTTGGGCCCGGACTCCAGTTCTTC.

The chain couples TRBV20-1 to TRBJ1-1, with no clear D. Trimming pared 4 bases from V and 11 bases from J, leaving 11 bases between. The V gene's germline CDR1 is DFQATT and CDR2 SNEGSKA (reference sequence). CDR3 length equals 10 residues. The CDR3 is CSAKVISAFF. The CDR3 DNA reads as TGCAGTGCTAAGGTGATCAGCGCTTTCTTT.

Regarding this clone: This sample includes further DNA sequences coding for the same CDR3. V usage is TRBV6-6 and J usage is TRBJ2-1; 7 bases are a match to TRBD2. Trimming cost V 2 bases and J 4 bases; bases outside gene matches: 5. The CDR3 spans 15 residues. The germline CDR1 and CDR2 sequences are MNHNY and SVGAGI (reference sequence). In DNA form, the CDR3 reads TGTGCCAGCAGTTACGGGGGACTAAGATACAATGAGCAGTTCTTC. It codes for CASSYGGLRYNEQFF.

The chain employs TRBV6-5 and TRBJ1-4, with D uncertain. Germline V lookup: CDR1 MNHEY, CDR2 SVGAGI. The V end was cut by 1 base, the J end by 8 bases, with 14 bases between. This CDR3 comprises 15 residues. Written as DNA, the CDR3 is TGTGCCAGCAGTTACTACGCCCGAGAAGGGGAAAAACTGTTTTTT. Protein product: CASSYYAREGEKLFF.

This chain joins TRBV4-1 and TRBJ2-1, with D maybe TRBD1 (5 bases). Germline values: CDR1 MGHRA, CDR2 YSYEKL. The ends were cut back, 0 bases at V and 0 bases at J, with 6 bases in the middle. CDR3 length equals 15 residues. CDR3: CASSQEGRSYNEQFF. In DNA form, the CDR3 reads TGCGCCAGCAGCCAAGAGGGGCGCTCCTACAATGAGCAGTTCTTC.

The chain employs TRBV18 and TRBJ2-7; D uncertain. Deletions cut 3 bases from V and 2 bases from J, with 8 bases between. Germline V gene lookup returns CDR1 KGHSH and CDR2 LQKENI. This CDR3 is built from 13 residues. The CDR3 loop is CASSPPETYEQYF. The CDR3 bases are TGTGCCAGCTCACCTCCAGAGACCTACGAGCAGTACTTC.

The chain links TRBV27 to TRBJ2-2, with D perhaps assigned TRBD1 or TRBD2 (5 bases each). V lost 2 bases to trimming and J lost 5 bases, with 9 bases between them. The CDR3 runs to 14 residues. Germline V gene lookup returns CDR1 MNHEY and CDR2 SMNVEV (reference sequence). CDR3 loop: CASSLPGSTGELFF. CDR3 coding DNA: TGTGCCAGCAGTTTACCAGGGAGTACCGGGGAGCTGTTTTTT.

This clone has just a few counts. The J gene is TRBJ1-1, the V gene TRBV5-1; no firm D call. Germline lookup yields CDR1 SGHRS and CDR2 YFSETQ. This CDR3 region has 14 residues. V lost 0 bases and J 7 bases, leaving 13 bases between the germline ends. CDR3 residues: CASSLGGLVIEAFF. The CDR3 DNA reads TGCGCCAGCAGCTTGGGTGGCCTCGTAATTGAAGCTTTCTTT.

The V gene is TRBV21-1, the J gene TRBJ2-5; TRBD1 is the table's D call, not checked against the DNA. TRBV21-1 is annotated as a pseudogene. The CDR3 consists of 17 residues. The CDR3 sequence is CASSKGGGQGFEETQYF. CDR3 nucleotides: TGTGCCAGCAGCAAGGGCGGGGGACAGGGGTTTGAAGAGACCCAGTACTTC.